Following are 3 T cell receptor beta chains from one sample sequenced in a study of regulatory and conventional T cells in RAG deficiency (dated by TCRdb to about 2017). Before genomic DNA extraction, regulatory T cells were isolated from blood as CD4+CD25-high CD127-low cells. Receptor amplification or capture employed the immunoSEQ multiplex PCR assay. Here the immuneACCESS table is served through TCRdb, limited to in-frame sequences with V and J called. Missing clones are a known gap in these copies; in checked studies unresolved V genes cover under half, and the rest lacks a known reason. The sample records 5,500 to 9,000 clones, 90% to 95% of which are singletons. The biggest ten clones account for approximately 1.5% of the sample. The same data also went into a second study, on regulatory T cells. As that second study puts it: In the multiplex PCR, 52 forward TRBV primers and 13 reverse TRBJ primers were used, and assay-based and computational corrections were applied for amplification bias.

Source material: CD127- CD25+ CD4+ Tregs sorted from blood. The receptors were sampled from a human donor in good health.

The chain uses TRBV18 and TRBJ1-2, with 8 bases aligning to TRBD1. This CDR3 has 13 amino acids. The J segment lost 3 bases and the V segment lost 6 bases, leaving 3 bases of the junction unmatched. Germline CDR1 is KGHSH and CDR2 is LQKENI. CDR3 sequence: CASSGQGHYGYTF. The CDR3 DNA is TGTGCCAGCTCCGGACAGGGTCACTATGGCTACACCTTC.

The chain links TRBV18 to TRBJ2-6, with no clear D. CDR1 KGHSH and CDR2 LQKENI come from the germline V gene. The CDR3 is 17 amino acids. V lost 1 base, J lost 2 bases, and 12 bases lay in between. DNA of the CDR3: TGTGCCAGCTCACCACTAGCCTCCCCTGCTGGGGCCAACGTCCTGACTTTC. This translates into CASSPLASPAGANVLTF.

The gene calls are TRBV19 and TRBJ2-3; TRBD1 might be the D (6 bases). This CDR3 spans 13 amino acids. CDR1 and CDR2 (germline): LNHDA, SQIVND (reference sequence). The germline V and J ends were trimmed by 3 bases and 6 bases, with 10 bases remaining between them. The CDR3 bases are TGTGCCAGTAGTATGATGGACAGTGATACGCAGTATTTT. It translates to CASSMMDSDTQYF.